A single T cell receptor (beta chain) is shown here with its context. Antigen specificity is unknown. Some clones are missing from TCRdb's copy, which holds only in-frame ones; the method was immunoSEQ multiplex PCR. The data show 75,000 to 95,000 clones, about 90% seen once. This CDR3 has 13 residues. The V and J ends lost 5 bases and 4 bases, in that order; junction bases with no gene match: 4. Per the germline V gene, CDR1 is GTSNPN and CDR2 is SVGIG (reference sequence). The sample comes from a study of OX40 agonist ivuxolimab in advanced cancers. Study details: There were three patients with partial responses, one having hepatocellular carcinoma and two cutaneous melanoma. Findings and limits, study-wide: Fewer expanded clones were found on average in CD4+ than in CD8+ T cells. Not determined was the antigen specificity of the expanded peripheral T cells.

This TCR was recovered from an adult with an advanced solid tumor such as melanoma, head and neck, liver or kidney cancer. The chain uses TRBV30 and TRBJ1-1, with TRBD1 matching over 10 bases. Sequenced material: CD4+ or CD8+ T cells sorted from blood, taken in a trial of the OX40 agonist ivuxolimab. The CDR3 reads CAWVTGGSTEAFF. CDR3 in DNA: TGTGCCTGGGTGACAGGGGGCTCCACTGAAGCTTTCTTT.